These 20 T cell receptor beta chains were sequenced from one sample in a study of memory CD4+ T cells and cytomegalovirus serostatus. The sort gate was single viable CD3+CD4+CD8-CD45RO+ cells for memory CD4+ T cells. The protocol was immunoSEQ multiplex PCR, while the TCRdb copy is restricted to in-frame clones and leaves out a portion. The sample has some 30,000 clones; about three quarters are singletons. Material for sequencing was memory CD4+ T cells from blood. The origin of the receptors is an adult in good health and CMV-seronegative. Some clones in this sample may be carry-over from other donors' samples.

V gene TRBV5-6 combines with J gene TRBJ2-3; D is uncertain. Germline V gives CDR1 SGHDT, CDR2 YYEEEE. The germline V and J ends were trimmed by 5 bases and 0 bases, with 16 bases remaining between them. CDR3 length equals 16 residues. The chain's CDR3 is CASSPIGVTSTDTQYF. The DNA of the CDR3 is TGTGCCAGCAGTCCTATCGGAGTAACTAGCACAGATACGCAGTATTTT.

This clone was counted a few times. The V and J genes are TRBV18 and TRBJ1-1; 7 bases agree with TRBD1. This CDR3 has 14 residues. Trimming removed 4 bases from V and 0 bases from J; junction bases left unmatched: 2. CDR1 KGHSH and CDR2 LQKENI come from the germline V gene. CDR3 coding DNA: TGTGCCAGCTCACTCGGGACAGTGAACACTGAAGCTTTCTTT. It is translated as CASSLGTVNTEAFF. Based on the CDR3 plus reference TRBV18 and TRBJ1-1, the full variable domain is NAGVMQNPRHLVRRRGQEARLRCSPMKGHSHVYWYRQLPEEGLKFMVYLQKENIIDESGMPKERFSAEFPKEGPSILRIQQVVRGDSAAYFCASSLGTVNTEAFFGQGTRLTVV.

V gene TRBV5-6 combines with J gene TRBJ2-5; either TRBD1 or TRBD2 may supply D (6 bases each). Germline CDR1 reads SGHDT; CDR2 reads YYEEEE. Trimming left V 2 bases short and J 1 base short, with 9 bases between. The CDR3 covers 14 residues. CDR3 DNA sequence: TGTGCCAGCAGCTTAGGGGGGACCCAAGAGACCCAGTACTTC. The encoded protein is CASSLGGTQETQYF.

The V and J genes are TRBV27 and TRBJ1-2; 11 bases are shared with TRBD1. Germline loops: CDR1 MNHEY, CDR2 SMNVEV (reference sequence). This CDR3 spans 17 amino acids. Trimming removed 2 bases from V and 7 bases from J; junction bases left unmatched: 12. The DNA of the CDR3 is TGTGCCAGCAGTTTAGTTTACCGGGGACAGGGGGACTCTGGCTACACCTTC. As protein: CASSLVYRGQGDSGYTF.

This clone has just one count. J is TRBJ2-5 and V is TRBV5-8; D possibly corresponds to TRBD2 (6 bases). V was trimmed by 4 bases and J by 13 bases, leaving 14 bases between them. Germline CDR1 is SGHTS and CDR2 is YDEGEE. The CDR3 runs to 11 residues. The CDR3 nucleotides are TGTGCCAGCAGCCCCGGACTAACTGTGTACTTC. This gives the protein CASSPGLTVYF.

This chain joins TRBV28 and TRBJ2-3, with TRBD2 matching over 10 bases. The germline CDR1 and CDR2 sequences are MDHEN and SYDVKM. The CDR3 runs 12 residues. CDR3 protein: CVTSGDTDTQYF. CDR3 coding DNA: TGTGTAACTAGCGGGGACACAGATACGCAGTATTTT.

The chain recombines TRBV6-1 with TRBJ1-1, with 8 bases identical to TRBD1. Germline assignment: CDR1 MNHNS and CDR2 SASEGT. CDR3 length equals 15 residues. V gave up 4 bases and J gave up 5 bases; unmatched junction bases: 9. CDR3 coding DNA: TGTGCCAGCAGTGGCTCGCTGACAGGGGATACTGAAGCTTTCTTT. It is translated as CASSGSLTGDTEAFF.

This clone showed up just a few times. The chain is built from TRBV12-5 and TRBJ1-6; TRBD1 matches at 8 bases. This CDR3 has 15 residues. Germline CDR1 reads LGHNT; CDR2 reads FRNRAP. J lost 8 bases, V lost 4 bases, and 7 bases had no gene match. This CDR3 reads CASGWDQGAYSPLHF. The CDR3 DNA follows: TGTGCTAGTGGTTGGGATCAGGGGGCGTATTCACCCCTCCACTTT.

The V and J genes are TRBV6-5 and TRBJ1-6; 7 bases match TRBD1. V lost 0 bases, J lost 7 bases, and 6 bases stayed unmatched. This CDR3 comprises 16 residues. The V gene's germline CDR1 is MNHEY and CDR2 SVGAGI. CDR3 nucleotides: TGTGCCAGCAGTTACTCGGGAGGGGGCTACAATTCACCCCTCCACTTT. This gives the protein CASSYSGGGYNSPLHF.

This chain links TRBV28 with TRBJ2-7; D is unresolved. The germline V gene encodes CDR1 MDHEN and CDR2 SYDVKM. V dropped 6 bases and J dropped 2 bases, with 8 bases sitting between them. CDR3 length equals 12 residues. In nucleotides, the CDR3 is TGTGCCAGCAGCCCCAGAGCCTACGAGCAGTACTTC. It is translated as CASSPRAYEQYF.

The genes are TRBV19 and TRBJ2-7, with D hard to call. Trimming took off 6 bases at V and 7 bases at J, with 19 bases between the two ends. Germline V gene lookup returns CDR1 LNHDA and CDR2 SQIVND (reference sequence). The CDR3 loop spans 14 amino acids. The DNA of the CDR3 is TGTGCCAGTAGCAACCCGGGCCTTAAGATGGAGCAGTACTTC. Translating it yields CASSNPGLKMEQYF.

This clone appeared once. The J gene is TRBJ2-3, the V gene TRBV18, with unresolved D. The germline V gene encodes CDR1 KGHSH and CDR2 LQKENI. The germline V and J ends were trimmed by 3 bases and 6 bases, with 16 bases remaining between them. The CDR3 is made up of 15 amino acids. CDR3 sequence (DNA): TGTGCCAGCTCACCTTTCCTCGTTTCGGGTGATACGCAGTATTTT. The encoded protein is CASSPFLVSGDTQYF.

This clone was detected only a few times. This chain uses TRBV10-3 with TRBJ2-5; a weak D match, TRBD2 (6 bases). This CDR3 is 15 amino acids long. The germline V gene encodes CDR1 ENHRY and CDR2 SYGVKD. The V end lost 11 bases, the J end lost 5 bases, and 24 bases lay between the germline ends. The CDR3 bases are TGTGCCGCCAATTCCCGGGGGAGCCTTAGTGAGACCCAGTACTTC. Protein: CAANSRGSLSETQYF.

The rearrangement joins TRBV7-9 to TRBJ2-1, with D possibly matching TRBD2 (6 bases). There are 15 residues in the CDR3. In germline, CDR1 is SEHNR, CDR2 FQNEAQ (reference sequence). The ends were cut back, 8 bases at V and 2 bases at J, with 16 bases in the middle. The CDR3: CASSRGGATYNEQFF. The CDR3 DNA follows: TGTGCCAGCTCCCGAGGAGGGGCAACCTACAATGAGCAGTTCTTC.

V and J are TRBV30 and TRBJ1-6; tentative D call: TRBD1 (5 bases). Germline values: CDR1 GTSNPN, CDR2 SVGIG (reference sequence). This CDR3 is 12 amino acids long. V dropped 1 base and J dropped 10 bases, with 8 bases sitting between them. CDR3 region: CAWSGGYSPLHF. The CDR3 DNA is TGTGCCTGGAGTGGGGGGTACTCACCCCTCCACTTT.

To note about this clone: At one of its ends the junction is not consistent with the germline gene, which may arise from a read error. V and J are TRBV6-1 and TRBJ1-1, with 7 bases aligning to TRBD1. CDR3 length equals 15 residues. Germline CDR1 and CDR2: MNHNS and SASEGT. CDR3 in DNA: TGTGCCAGCAGTCCCTTAAGGGGGCCCGAACAAGAAAGGGCTTTT. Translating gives CASSPLRGPEQERAF.

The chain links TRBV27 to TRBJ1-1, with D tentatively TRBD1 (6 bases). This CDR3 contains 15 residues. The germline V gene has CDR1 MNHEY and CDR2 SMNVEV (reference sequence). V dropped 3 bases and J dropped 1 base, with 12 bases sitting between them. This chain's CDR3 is CASSFIRTENTEAFF. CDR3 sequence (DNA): TGTGCCAGCAGTTTCATCCGGACAGAGAACACTGAAGCTTTCTTT.

CDR3 sequence (DNA): TGTGCCAGCACCAGGGACAGGGACTATGGCTACACCTTC. This encodes CASTRDRDYGYTF. V and J are TRBV5-4 and TRBJ1-2, with TRBD1 matching 9 bases. The V segment lost 6 bases and the J segment 3 bases; nucleotides outside the gene matches: 3. The CDR3 contains 13 residues. Per germline, CDR1 SGHNT and CDR2 YYREEE (reference sequence).

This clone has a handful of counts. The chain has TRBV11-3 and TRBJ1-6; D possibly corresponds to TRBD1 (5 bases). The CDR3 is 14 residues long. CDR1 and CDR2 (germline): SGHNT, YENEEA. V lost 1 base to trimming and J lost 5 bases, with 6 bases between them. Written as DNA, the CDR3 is TGTGCCAGCAGCTTAGGACAGAATAATTCACCCCTCCACTTT. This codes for CASSLGQNNSPLHF.

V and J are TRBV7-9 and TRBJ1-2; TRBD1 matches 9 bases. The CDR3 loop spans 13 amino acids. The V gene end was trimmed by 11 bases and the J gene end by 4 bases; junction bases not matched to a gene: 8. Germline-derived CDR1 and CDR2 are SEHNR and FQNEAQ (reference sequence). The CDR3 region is CALGTGRVYGYTF. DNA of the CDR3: TGTGCCTTAGGGACAGGGCGCGTCTATGGCTACACCTTC. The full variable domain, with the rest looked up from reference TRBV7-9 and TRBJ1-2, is DTGVSQNPRHKITKRGQNVTFRCDPISEHNRLYWYRQTLGQGPEFLTYFQNEAQLEKSRLLSDRFSAERPKGSFSTLEIQRTEQGDSAMYLCALGTGRVYGYTFGSGTRLTVV.